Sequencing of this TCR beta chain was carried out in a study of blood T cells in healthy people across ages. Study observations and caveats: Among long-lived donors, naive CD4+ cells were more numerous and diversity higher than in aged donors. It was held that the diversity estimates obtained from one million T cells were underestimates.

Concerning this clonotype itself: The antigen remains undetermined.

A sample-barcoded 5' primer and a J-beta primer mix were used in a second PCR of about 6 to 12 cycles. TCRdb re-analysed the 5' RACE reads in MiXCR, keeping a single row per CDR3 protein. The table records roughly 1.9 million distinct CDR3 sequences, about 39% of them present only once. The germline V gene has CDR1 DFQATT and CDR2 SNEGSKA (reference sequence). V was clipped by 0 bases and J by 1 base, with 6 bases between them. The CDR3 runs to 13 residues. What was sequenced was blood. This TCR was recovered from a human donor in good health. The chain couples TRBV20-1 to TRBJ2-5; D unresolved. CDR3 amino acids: CSAREDIQETQYF. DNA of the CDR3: TGCAGTGCTAGAGAGGATATCCAAGAGACCCAGTACTTC.